This TCR beta chain is from a study of metastatic and nonmetastatic thyroid tumors (dated by TCRdb to 2020 to 2022). In the study overall: The researchers compared repertoires between peripheral blood samples and tumor or nodule tissue samples from patients with malignant or benign thyroid disease.

Library preparation employed PCR. TCRdb records Illumina HiSeq 4000 as the sequencer. High-throughput sequencing was used to profile the TCR beta-chain CDR3 region of every patient. Processing in the source paper ran as follows. The researchers built a classifier to tell apart papillary thyroid cancer patients with distant metastasis, based on CDR3 differences among clinicopathological groups. The Shannon index was used to measure repertoire diversity, and the Morisita-Horn index was used to measure how similar tumor and blood repertoires were. Starting from the raw public reads, TCRdb applied fastp trimming at Q25, assembled clones with MiXCR and retained in-frame beta chains. These V and J calls derive from TCRdb rather than the authors' analysis. This sample comprises roughly 20,000 clones, 30% to 35% of them detected only once. Approximately 17% of the sample comes from the top ten. Broad study findings and their caveats: In both blood and tumor samples, malignant tumors were reported to have significantly higher TCR beta diversity than benign nodules.

CDR1 and CDR2 (SGHRS, YFSETQ) derive from the germline V gene. Trimming costs V 4 bases and J 13 bases, and their ends lie 20 bases apart. Counted from cysteine to phenylalanine, this CDR3 has 13 amino acids. The sequence is cut down to CDR3 DNA, 39 bases in frame from base 1. A note on this clone: Its binding antigen is unknown. Base-call qualities are not available, and no considerably larger clone is one nucleotide away.

No treatment had been received by any patient before thyroid surgery. Using T-cell receptor beta sequencing, the researchers looked back retrospectively at clinical samples from patients, gathered between about 2012 and 2018. The sequence came from a female donor with papillary thyroid cancer or a benign thyroid nodule (not recorded which). Some clones in this sample may be carry-over from other donors' samples. The sequencing sample was made of tumor tissue. The V gene is TRBV5-1 and the J gene is TRBJ2-5; the D segment might be TRBD1 or TRBD2, since each matches 5 bases. The bases are TGCGCCAGCAGCCTTGGGACCGAGACTCCCATGTACTTC. The encoded protein is CASSLGTETPMYF.